The following is a T cell receptor beta chain sequence with its context. Its antigen has not been determined. No much larger clone exists at a distance of one base, and base qualities are not known. The library relied on the immunoSEQ multiplex PCR assay. Turning to the authors' computational methods: To quantify how much the repertoires of different subsets overlapped, the Chao-Jaccard similarity index was used along with counts of shared clonotypes. TCRdb obtained this table from immuneACCESS and retained in-frame rearrangements with V and J assigned. These tables miss some clones; where compared with another copy, unresolved V genes account for less than half of the shortfall, and the remainder is unexplained. The V and J calls and clone size come from that table; D and trimming were worked out from the DNA. The sample yields about 75,000 clones; roughly 80% were counted once. 0.5% to 0.6% of the sample is in the top ten clones.

This sample's time point label indicates: sample from a COVID-19-recovered individual after infection. The donors were patients who had recovered from mild-to-severe COVID-19. Uncultured memory T cell samples were subjected to sequencing directly after ex vivo isolation. From peripheral blood mononuclear cells, the researchers isolated CD4+ total memory, central memory, effector memory and circulating T follicular helper cells. The sample belongs to a study of CD4 T cell repertoires in COVID-19 (dated by TCRdb to about 2021). Looking at the study overall: For cross-reactivity analysis, CFSE-low cells were expanded with IL-2 for around ten days, then relabeled and restimulated with spike proteins from other coronaviruses. TCR Vbeta repertoire analysis of SARS-CoV-2-reactive T cells was conducted at the subset level in a few recovered individuals. The study characterized naturally processed CD4+ T cell responses to SARS-CoV-2 spike and nucleoprotein in COVID-19-recovered individuals, using TCR Vbeta sequencing to assess clonal composition.

Results and caveats for the whole study, not just this receptor: Between about 6 and 26% of SARS-CoV-2 clonotypes were also detected in secondary cultures stimulated with SARS-CoV and/or HKU1 spike, a finding consistent with cross-reactivity. Several of the most expanded SARS-CoV-2-reactive clonotypes were found to be shared between two or all three memory subsets, suggesting intraclonal diversification.

CDR1 SGHTA and CDR2 FQGNSA are derived from the germline V gene. From the cysteine through the phenylalanine, the CDR3 covers 15 amino acids. Only CDR3 DNA is held: 45 bases, read in frame from base 1. V and J are truncated by 5 bases and 3 bases respectively, leaving an intervening sequence of 17 bases. This TCR came from a human donor who had COVID-19. The chain joins TRBV7-2 to TRBJ2-7; perhaps TRBD2 is the D gene, with 6 bases matching. Sequenced here: CD4+ T cells from peripheral blood, sampled after recovery from COVID-19. The CDR3 region has the sequence CASSPGGVKNYEQYF. In nucleotide form, the sequence is TGTGCCAGCAGCCCGGGCGGGGTAAAGAACTACGAGCAGTACTTC.